The rows below give T cell receptor beta chains drawn from one sample of a study of metastatic and nonmetastatic thyroid tumors. With MiXCR, TCRdb reprocessed the PCR reads. Found here are around 18,000 clones, roughly 33% of them singletons; the top ten hold around 13%. The sequenced material came from tumor tissue. The receptors shown here come from a male donor with papillary thyroid cancer or a benign thyroid nodule (not recorded which). Some clones in this sample may be carry-over from other donors' samples. CDR3s include the opening cysteine and the closing phenylalanine or tryptophan. Fields, in order: clone size, V gene, D gene, J gene, CDR3 protein, CDR3 DNA. The D gene is left open where the match is weak. Clone size is given for some rows only: seen once, a few or many times, or a class if the clone is expanded.

NA	TRBV27	TRBD1	TRBJ1-1	CASSLLGGEGEAFF	TGTGCCAGCAGTTTACTAGGGGGCGAGGGTGAAGCTTTCTTT
medium-sized	TRBV20-1	TRBD2	TRBJ2-5	CTLRTSQETQYF	TGCACTTTGAGGACTAGCCAAGAGACCCAGTACTTC
NA	TRBV7-3	NA	TRBJ2-3	CASSVGRLGDTQYF	TGTGCCAGCAGCGTCGGCAGACTGGGAGATACGCAGTATTTT
NA	TRBV7-2	TRBD2	TRBJ2-1	CASSLAPLAGVGKNEQFF	TGTGCCAGCAGCTTAGCCCCACTAGCGGGAGTTGGTAAAAATGAGCAGTTCTTC
many	TRBV6-1	TRBD1	TRBJ2-1	CASNRQGTSYNEQFF	TGTGCCAGCAACAGACAGGGGACGTCCTACAATGAGCAGTTCTTC
NA	TRBV19	NA	TRBJ2-6	CSSSPLRPSCGAYVLTF	TGTTCCAGTAGTCCCCTCAGGCCTAGCTGTGGGGCCTACGTCCTGACTTTC
NA	TRBV5-1	NA	TRBJ2-6	CASSFERQSSGANVLTF	TGCGCCAGCAGCTTTGAGCGACAGAGCTCTGGGGCCAACGTCCTGACTTTC
many	TRBV5-1	TRBD2	TRBJ2-3	CASELAGGANTQYF	TGCGCCAGCGAACTAGCGGGAGGCGCGAATACGCAGTATTTT
few	TRBV20-1	TRBD1	TRBJ1-5	CSARTGEQPQHF	TGCAGTGCACGGACAGGGGAACAGCCCCAGCATTTT
medium-sized	TRBV6-6	NA	TRBJ2-5	CASSYLHKQETQYF	TGTGCCAGCAGTTACTTACATAAACAAGAGACCCAGTACTTC
NA	TRBV2	NA	TRBJ1-1	CASSDFDTEAFF	TGTGCCAGCAGTGATTTTGACACTGAAGCTTTCTTT
many	TRBV27	NA	TRBJ2-7	CASSLVSGAEQYF	TGTGCCAGCAGTTTAGTTTCGGGGGCCGAGCAGTACTTC
NA	TRBV20-1	NA	TRBJ1-6	CSVGRRGGNSPLHF	TGCAGTGTAGGACGTAGGGGCGGGAATTCACCCCTCCACTTT
many	TRBV2	TRBD1	TRBJ1-3	CANRLQGVSGNTIYF	TGTGCCAACAGATTGCAGGGGGTCTCTGGAAACACCATATATTTT
few	TRBV6-1	TRBD1	TRBJ2-1	CASSWYRGGYF	TGTGCCAGCAGCTGGTACAGGGGTGGCTACTTC
NA	TRBV20-1	NA	TRBJ1-1	CSALTYGGGYDTEAFF	TGCAGTGCTCTGACTTATGGGGGAGGTTACGACACCGAAGCTTTCTTT
NA	TRBV4-2	TRBD2	TRBJ2-5	CASRQGGTSGGTETQYF	TGTGCCAGCAGGCAGGGGGGGACTAGCGGGGGGACCGAGACCCAGTACTTC
NA	TRBV20-1	TRBD2	TRBJ2-7	CSALAGGTYEQYF	TGCAGTGCTCTAGCGGGAGGGACCTACGAGCAGTACTTC
NA	TRBV11-3	TRBD2	TRBJ2-3	CASSLSGGSYTQYF	TGTGCCAGCAGCCTCTCGGGAGGGAGTTATACGCAGTATTTT
many	TRBV12-3/TRBV12-4	NA	TRBJ2-3	CASSPDRGTDTQYF	TGTGCCAGCAGTCCGGACCGCGGCACAGATACGCAGTATTTT
NA	TRBV5-1	NA	TRBJ2-1	CASSITSLSSYNEQFF	TGCGCCAGCAGCATAACTAGTCTATCCTCCTACAATGAGCAGTTCTTC
medium-sized	TRBV28	NA	TRBJ2-3	CASSKPGYGADTQYF	TGTGCCAGCAGCAAACCGGGGTATGGCGCAGATACGCAGTATTTT
medium-sized	TRBV5-1	TRBD1	TRBJ1-6	CASSLVQGGGNNSPLHF	TGCGCCAGCAGCTTGGTCCAGGGGGGCGGAAATAATTCACCCCTCCACTTT
few	TRBV6-4	NA	TRBJ2-7	CASSPDINYEQYF	TGTGCCAGCAGTCCGGACATTAACTACGAGCAGTACTTC
NA	TRBV20-1	NA	TRBJ1-1	CSARRQTDQAFF	TGCAGTGCTAGACGTCAGACAGACCAAGCTTTCTTT
many	TRBV20-1	TRBD2	TRBJ2-2	CSARGTSGGDTGELFF	TGCAGTGCTAGAGGGACTAGCGGGGGTGACACCGGGGAGCTGTTTTTT
many	TRBV6-2/TRBV6-3	NA	TRBJ1-5	CASSYRDNQPQHF	TGTGCCAGCAGTTACAGGGACAATCAGCCCCAGCATTTT
many	TRBV6-1	NA	TRBJ2-1	CASSEQGPSYNEQFF	TGTGCCAGCAGTGAACAGGGCCCTTCCTACAATGAGCAGTTCTTC
NA	TRBV20-1	NA	TRBJ2-6	CSARDTGYSNVLSF	TGCAGTGCTAGAGATACGGGGTACTCCAACGTCCTGTCTTTC
NA	TRBV20-1	NA	TRBJ2-7	CSASHGGGTYEQYF	TGCAGTGCTAGTCACGGGGGAGGTACCTACGAGCAGTACTTC
NA	TRBV28	NA	TRBJ2-1	CASRFPPTASSYNEQFF	TGTGCCAGCAGGTTTCCCCCCACGGCGAGCTCCTACAATGAGCAGTTCTTC
NA	TRBV5-8	TRBD2	TRBJ2-2	CASSKVRGTGELFF	TGTGCCAGCAGCAAGGTGCGGGGGACCGGGGAGCTGTTTTTT
NA	TRBV28	NA	TRBJ2-1	CASSLQGVGAGLIYNEQFF	TGTGCCAGCAGTTTACAGGGGGTCGGGGCGGGACTAATCTACAATGAGCAGTTCTTC
NA	TRBV19	TRBD1	TRBJ1-2	CASSSNRGGYGYTF	TGTGCCAGTAGTTCGAACAGGGGTGGCTATGGCTACACCTTC
many	TRBV12-3/TRBV12-4	NA	TRBJ1-1	CASSPGDEAEAFF	TGTGCCAGCAGTCCCGGGGATGAGGCTGAAGCTTTCTTT
NA	TRBV6-1	NA	TRBJ2-1	CASSESKGTRRSNEQFF	TGTGCCAGCAGTGAAAGTAAAGGGACTCGGAGGTCCAATGAGCAGTTCTTC
NA	TRBV28	NA	TRBJ1-4	CASSLGASGELFF	TGTGCCAGCAGTTTGGGCGCGAGTGGTGAACTGTTTTTT
NA	TRBV19	TRBD2	TRBJ2-1	CASSGGRLADSYNEQFF	TGTGCCAGTAGTGGGGGCCGACTAGCGGATTCCTACAATGAGCAGTTCTTC
NA	TRBV10-3	TRBD2	TRBJ2-7	CAISDSTSGLYEQYF	TGTGCCATCAGTGATTCGACTAGCGGCCTCTACGAGCAGTACTTC
NA	TRBV10-3	NA	TRBJ1-3	CAIRPQGSGNTIYF	TGTGCCATCAGACCACAGGGTTCCGGAAACACCATATATTTT
NA	TRBV20-1	NA	TRBJ1-6	CSASKQNNSPLHF	TGCAGTGCTAGCAAACAGAATAATTCACCCCTCCACTTT
medium-sized	TRBV19	TRBD1	TRBJ1-2	CASSSAGGNYGYTF	TGTGCCAGTAGTTCCGCAGGGGGTAACTATGGCTACACCTTC
many	TRBV5-6	NA	TRBJ2-5	CASSLYRALVSAETQYF	TGTGCCAGCAGCTTATACAGGGCTCTCGTATCTGCGGAGACCCAGTACTTC
NA	TRBV20-1	TRBD1	TRBJ1-5	CSARDLYRGGFAQPQHF	TGCAGTGCTAGAGATCTTTACCGAGGGGGCTTCGCTCAGCCCCAGCATTTT
many	TRBV7-3	NA	TRBJ1-1	CASSLEGNTEAFF	TGTGCCAGCAGCTTAGAGGGGAACACTGAAGCTTTCTTT
medium-sized	TRBV2	NA	TRBJ1-2	CASSNRAGDGYTF	TGTGCCAGCAGTAATAGGGCAGGGGACGGCTACACCTTC
medium-sized	TRBV6-6	TRBD1	TRBJ1-1	CASRSTGQGRGGNTEAFF	TGTGCCAGCAGGTCAACGGGACAGGGGAGGGGAGGAAACACTGAAGCTTTCTTT
medium-sized	TRBV9	TRBD2	TRBJ2-5	CASSVGLAGFGETQYF	TGTGCCAGCAGCGTCGGTCTAGCGGGGTTCGGGGAGACCCAGTACTTC
many	TRBV6-1	NA	TRBJ2-2	CASSEASGNTGELFF	TGTGCCAGCAGTGAAGCTAGCGGGAACACCGGGGAGCTGTTTTTT
NA	TRBV7-2	NA	TRBJ2-7	CASSLAGASSYEQYF	TGTGCCAGCAGCCTGGCGGGGGCGAGCTCCTACGAGCAGTACTTC
many	TRBV2	NA	TRBJ2-7	CASCPAPYEQYF	TGTGCCAGTTGCCCGGCCCCCTACGAGCAGTACTTC
once	TRBV7-2	NA	TRBJ2-7	CASSWVVGYEQYF	TGTGCCAGCAGCTGGGTTGTTGGATACGAGCAGTACTTC
NA	TRBV2	NA	TRBJ2-3	CSSSDTGKSTDTPYF	TGTTCCAGCAGTGACACGGGGAAAAGCACAGATACGCCGTATTTT
NA	TRBV27	NA	TRBJ1-1	CACSFKANTEDFF	TGTGCCTGCAGTTTTAAAGCGAACACTGAAGATTTCTTT
NA	TRBV3-1	NA	TRBJ2-7	CASRGEQGYEQYF	TGTGCCAGCAGGGGGGAACAGGGCTACGAGCAGTACTTC
medium-sized	TRBV5-1	NA	TRBJ1-1	CASSLEGGGEAFF	TGCGCCAGCAGCTTGGAAGGGGGAGGTGAAGCTTTCTTT
few	TRBV10-1	NA	TRBJ2-1	CASSESAGNSYNEQFF	TGCGCCAGCAGTGAGTCGGCAGGGAATTCCTACAATGAGCAGTTCTTC
many	TRBV4-2	NA	TRBJ2-6	CASSQDQGSGANVLTF	TGTGCCAGCAGCCAAGATCAGGGGTCTGGGGCCAACGTCCTGACTTTC